The 8 T cell receptor beta chains listed next were all sequenced from one sample in a study of blood T cells in healthy people across ages. Next came a second PCR, run for about 7 to 12 cycles, which used a sample-barcoded 5' primer along with a J-beta primer mix. TCRdb passed the 5' RACE reads through MiXCR, listing each CDR3 protein once. The sample has approximately 800,000 distinct CDR3 sequences, roughly 25% seen once. This sample was also put to use in a study of T cells of mothers and their children.

Sequencing used blood. Receptors were obtained from a boy aged 10-17 years in good health.

The gene calls are TRBV5-1 and TRBJ2-6; D gene unclear. Germline V lookup: CDR1 SGHRS, CDR2 YFSETQ. This CDR3 comprises 17 residues. V was cut by 1 base and J by 0 bases, with 11 bases left in between. Written as DNA, the CDR3 is TGCGCCAGCAGCTTGTTGAGCGCCCGCTCTGGGGCCAACGTCCTGACTTTC. It yields the protein CASSLLSARSGANVLTF.

This clonotype was seen ten or more times. The chain links TRBV7-6 to TRBJ2-1; no firm D call. V was clipped by 0 bases and J by 10 bases, with 10 bases between them. CDR1 is SGHVS, CDR2 FNYEAQ, per germline. This CDR3 has 13 amino acids. CDR3 region: CASSLAGGGEQFF. The CDR3 bases are TGTGCCAGCAGCTTAGCTGGCGGTGGGGAGCAGTTCTTC.

V is TRBV20-1 and J is TRBJ2-7; 10 bases are shared with TRBD1. Trimming cost V 6 bases and J 3 bases; bases outside gene matches: 5. The length of the CDR3 is 13 residues. CDR1 is DFQATT, CDR2 SNEGSKA, per germline (reference sequence). DNA for the CDR3: TGCAGTGCCGGGACAGGGGCGGACTACGAGCAGTACTTC. It translates to CSAGTGADYEQYF.

The rearrangement uses TRBV6-1 and TRBJ2-1; TRBD2 matches at 9 bases. In germline, CDR1 is MNHNS, CDR2 SASEGT. The CDR3 runs 15 residues. The V and J ends lost 4 bases and 8 bases, in that order; junction bases with no gene match: 9. The CDR3 DNA sequence: TGTGCCAGCAGTGCCCGGGGTAGCGGGAGCCATGAGCAGTTCTTC. This encodes CASSARGSGSHEQFF.

The CDR3 loop reads CSVPPGHLPGNYGYTF. The CDR3 nucleotides are TGCAGCGTTCCCCCGGGTCATCTTCCCGGGAACTATGGCTACACCTTC. The rearrangement links TRBV29-1 to TRBJ1-2; D not certain. V was cut by 5 bases and J by 2 bases, with 21 bases left in between. The V gene's germline CDR1 is SQVTM and CDR2 ANQGSEA. CDR3 length equals 16 residues.

This clonotype was counted between two and nine times. The V call is TRBV2, the J call TRBJ2-1, with 9 bases fitting TRBD2. Trimming cost V 4 bases and J 0 bases; bases outside gene matches: 7. Looked up from germline, CDR1 is SNHLY and CDR2 is FYNNEI. The CDR3 length is 17 residues. The CDR3 protein is CASSAERGAPSYNEQFF. Written as DNA, the CDR3 is TGTGCCAGCAGTGCCGAGCGGGGGGCCCCCTCCTACAATGAGCAGTTCTTC. The full variable domain, its missing parts supplied by reference TRBV2 and TRBJ2-1, is EPEVTQTPSHQVTQMGQEVILRCVPISNHLYFYWYRQILGQKVEFLVSFYNNEISEKSEIFDDQFSVERPDGSNFTLKIRSTKLEDSAMYFCASSAERGAPSYNEQFFGPGTRLTVL.

This clonotype was seen many times. V gene TRBV20-1 combines with J gene TRBJ2-2, with 12 bases that match TRBD2. V was clipped by 5 bases and J by 0 bases; unmatched bases: 7. Germline CDR1 DFQATT, CDR2 SNEGSKA (reference sequence). The CDR3 extends over 17 amino acids. The CDR3 DNA reads as TGCAGTGCTCCCCTAGCGGGGGGGATAGCGAACACCGGGGAGCTGTTTTTT. It specifies CSAPLAGGIANTGELFF.

This clonotype was seen more than once but under ten times. The chain couples TRBV20-1 to TRBJ2-4; D is unresolved. Trimming took off 5 bases at V and 7 bases at J, with 6 bases between the two ends. In germline, CDR1 is DFQATT, CDR2 SNEGSKA (reference sequence). The CDR3 consists of 10 residues. The CDR3 loop is CSALRNIQYF. The CDR3 DNA sequence: TGCAGTGCTTTACGGAACATTCAGTACTTC.